Included here is one T cell receptor beta chain sequence, with context. Its binding antigen is unknown. Per-base qualities were not stored, and no clone one base away is much larger. The entry originates in a study of CD8 T cells in Susac syndrome (dated by TCRdb to between 2017 and 2020). For the wider study: Among the Susac syndrome patients who were sequenced, clinically active disease was present in about six and clinical remission was observed in fewer than 10. At blood withdrawal, Susac syndrome patients were either therapy-naive, taking corticosteroids (in some cases with IVIg as well), or taking IVIg alone. Whether CD8+ T cell activation and differentiation in Susac syndrome was antigen driven was tested using repertoire sequencing. The clonality of the CD8+ T cell repertoire was compared across approximately 11 healthy donors, some 14 Susac syndrome patients and 15 multiple sclerosis patients. Broad study findings and their caveats: Roughly 15 and five Susac-specific public clones were found in the total CD8+ and CD8+ TEMRA repertoires, respectively. Susac syndrome CD8+ repertoires showed clonal expansion, highest in CD8+ TEMRA cells and greater in clinically active than remitting patients. The number of individuals in the TCR sequencing and HLA analysis was acknowledged as relatively small.

High-throughput TCR beta sequencing profiled peripheral blood CD8+ and CD4+ T cells from healthy donors, Susac syndrome patients and multiple sclerosis patients. Susac syndrome patients met recently defined diagnostic criteria for definite or probable disease. Bulk CD8+ and CD4+ T cells were purified by magnetic negative isolation, whereas CD8+ TEMRA cells were enriched by FACS. Blood was collected in EDTA tubes and processed within 24 hours, with PBMCs isolated through density gradient centrifugation. PBMCs intended for TCR sequencing were cryopreserved in liquid nitrogen and were subsequently thawed in a 37 degrees C water bath. The sorted or isolated CD4+, CD8+ and CD8+ TEMRA cells had a purity of 90% or higher. RNA was extracted with the RNeasy kit and roughly 0.5 to 1 ug was reverse transcribed using random hexamers. The immunoSEQ multiplex PCR assay, covering 54 Vbeta and 13 Jbeta segments, was used to amplify TCR beta CDR3 regions. Bias from PCR amplification was corrected by using a synthetic template baseline for primer optimization and for computational correction. As for how the authors treated the data: Reads were annotated to V, D and J genes per IMGT and analyzed with immunoSEQ Analyzer, keeping only productive sequences. To calculate clonality, Shannon entropy was normalized by log2 of the number of productive unique sequences and then subtracted from one. For each patient and control, public and private clones were evaluated among the 100 most prevalent clones. Clones were defined as Susac-specific if absent from the healthy and MS cohorts, from under 1,200 published viral clones and from other ImmuneACCESS disease sequences. TCRdb applied fastp at Q25 and MiXCR to the public reads, then kept only in-frame beta chains. For every CDR3 protein sequence, its rows merge into one entry that carries the most common genes and DNA. TCRdb, rather than the study authors, made the V and J calls. The sample table holds 100,000 to 110,000 distinct CDR3 sequences, of which roughly 96% were seen once. Approximately 0.3% of the sample is in the top ten clones.

CDR1 and CDR2, per the germline V gene (reference sequence), are LGHDT and YNNKEL. V loses 2 bases at its end and J loses 6 bases; junction bases beyond the gene matches: 7. The CDR3 goes from the cysteine to the phenylalanine over 16 residues. Only the CDR3 region is kept as DNA, spanning 48 bases read in frame from base 1. The TCR originated in a human donor with Susac syndrome. Sequenced material: CD8+ T cells from PBMCs. This chain is built from TRBV3-1 and TRBJ1-2; TRBD1 agrees with 12 junctional bases. The DNA sequence reads TGTGCCAGCAGCCAACCACTCCGGGACAGGGGGCATGGCTACACCTTC. The translation is CASSQPLRDRGHGYTF.